The 17 T cell receptor beta chains presented below share a single source sample, sequenced in a study of long-term antiretroviral therapy in people with HIV. Samples were assayed with immunoSEQ v3.0 at survey level. The assay was immunoSEQ multiplex PCR, and TCRdb's table has in-frame clones only and misses some. This sample carries tens of thousands of clones, about four fifths of them seen once, and the ten largest clones take roughly a quarter. The source was unsorted PBMCs, collected 0.4 years after starting antiretroviral therapy. These receptors were taken from a middle-aged man with HIV.

The V and J genes are TRBV6-5 and TRBJ1-2; a weak D match, TRBD1 (6 bases). Germline V CDR1 and CDR2: MNHEY, SVGAGI. V gave up 5 bases and J gave up 1 base, with 14 bases separating them. CDR3 length: 15 residues. The CDR3 loop is CASSRRQALNYGYTF. The CDR3 nucleotides read TGTGCCAGCAGTCGCCGACAGGCGCTTAACTATGGCTACACCTTC.

This rearrangement joins TRBV5-5 to TRBJ2-6; the match to TRBD1 covers 7 bases. V dropped 2 bases and J dropped 0; count of bases not matched to a gene: 5. The CDR3 covers 17 residues. CDR1 and CDR2 from the germline V gene are SGHKS and YYEKEE (reference sequence). The CDR3 DNA follows: TGTGCCAGCAGCTTCGAGGGGGCGAGCTCTGGGGCCAACGTCCTGACTTTC. The encoded protein is CASSFEGASSGANVLTF.

The V call is TRBV5-4, the J call TRBJ1-1; no clear D gene. Trimming shortened V by 5 bases and J by 3 bases, and 8 bases separated the two germline ends. The CDR3 has 12 amino acids. Germline V lookup: CDR1 SGHNT, CDR2 YYREEE (reference sequence). CDR3 residues: CASSREDTEAFF. DNA for the CDR3: TGTGCCAGCAGTAGGGAGGACACTGAAGCTTTCTTT.

This clone was detected only a few times. This sequence joins TRBV5-8 and TRBJ2-1; tentatively, D is TRBD1 or TRBD2 (5 bases each). The CDR3 loop spans 13 amino acids. Germline lookup yields CDR1 SGHTS and CDR2 YDEGEE. Trimming shortened V by 2 bases and J by 9 bases, and 12 bases separated the two germline ends. The CDR3 coding sequence is TGTGCCAGCAGCTTAAGGGGACGAGGTGAGCAGTTCTTC. Protein product: CASSLRGRGEQFF. The entire variable domain, with the rest obtained from reference TRBV5-8 and TRBJ2-1, is as follows: EAGVTQSPTHLIKTRGQQATLRCSPISGHTSVYWYQQALGLGLQFLLWYDEGEERNRGNFPPRFSGRQFPNYSSELNVNALELEDSALYLCASSLRGRGEQFFGPGTRLTVL.

The chain is built from TRBV5-1 and TRBJ2-5, with D hard to call. The CDR3 totals 12 residues. Germline V CDR1 and CDR2: SGHRS, YFSETQ. V lost 5 bases, J lost 3 bases, and 8 bases lay in between. CDR3 nucleotide sequence: TGCGCCAGCAGGGGGAACGAAGAGACCCAGTACTTC. This sequence encodes CASRGNEETQYF.

This clone appeared a few times. DNA of the CDR3: TGTGCCAGCTCACCACCGCGTGGGACCTATGGCTACACCTTC. It translates to CASSPPRGTYGYTF. The rearrangement joins TRBV18 to TRBJ1-2; D is possibly TRBD1 (5 bases). The CDR3 contains 14 residues. CDR1 is KGHSH, CDR2 LQKENI, per germline. V lost 0 bases and J 4 bases, leaving 9 bases between the germline ends. The full variable domain, with the rest looked up from reference TRBV18 and TRBJ1-2, is NAGVMQNPRHLVRRRGQEARLRCSPMKGHSHVYWYRQLPEEGLKFMVYLQKENIIDESGMPKERFSAEFPKEGPSILRIQQVVRGDSAAYFCASSPPRGTYGYTFGSGTRLTVV.

The V gene is TRBV10-2, the J gene TRBJ2-1; D is possibly TRBD1 or TRBD2 (6 bases each). Germline CDR1 is WSHSY and CDR2 is SAAADI. With 4 bases removed from V and 4 bases from J, the gap between germline ends came to 17 bases. The CDR3 loop spans 16 amino acids. As DNA, the CDR3 is TGCGCCAGCAGTGCCCCGGAGGGGGATCCATACAATGAGCAGTTCTTC. Encoded protein: CASSAPEGDPYNEQFF.

Comment on this clone: The junction differs from germline at one of its ends, possibly a read error. The gene calls are TRBV7-7 and TRBJ2-7; TRBD1 matches 7 bases. The DNA end lines up better with TRBJ2-5; the J call may be wrong. Per germline, CDR1 SSHAT and CDR2 FNYEAQ (reference sequence). The CDR3 is 13 residues long. CDR3 protein: CASSHTGEETQYF. The CDR3 bases are TGTGCTAGCAGCCATACAGGGGAGGAGACCCAGTACTTC.

The rearrangement links TRBV29-1 to TRBJ1-2, with 11 bases matching TRBD1. The CDR3 length is 14 residues. Germline assignment: CDR1 SQVTM and CDR2 ANQGSEA. V lost 1 base and J lost 4; bases outside the gene matches: 2. In nucleotides, the CDR3 is TGCAGCGTTGAAGGGACAGGGGGCGGCTATGGCTACACCTTC. Translating it yields CSVEGTGGGYGYTF.

The V and J genes are TRBV19 and TRBJ2-6; D unresolved. The CDR3 has 16 residues. The V end was cut by 1 base, the J end by 2 bases, with 9 bases between. Germline CDR1 is LNHDA and CDR2 is SQIVND (reference sequence). For the CDR3, the DNA is TGTGCCAGTAGTATAGGGTCCTTCCCTGGGGCCAACGTCCTGACTTTC. Encoded protein: CASSIGSFPGANVLTF.

CDR3 amino acids: CAISDGLPTEAFF. In DNA, the CDR3 is TGTGCCATCAGTGACGGGCTCCCCACTGAAGCTTTCTTT. The rearrangement links TRBV10-3 to TRBJ1-1; D uncertain. Trimming took off 3 bases at V and 4 bases at J, with 9 bases between the two ends. Germline lookup yields CDR1 ENHRY and CDR2 SYGVKD. The CDR3 spans 13 residues.

The chain carries TRBV10-3 and TRBJ1-5; D not resolved. Trimming stripped 4 bases from V and 6 bases from J, with 10 bases between. Germline loops: CDR1 ENHRY, CDR2 SYGVKD. The CDR3 is made up of 13 amino acids. The CDR3 is CAISGREGQPQHF. The CDR3 DNA reads as TGTGCCATCAGTGGGAGGGAAGGTCAGCCCCAGCATTTT.

This chain connects TRBV18 to TRBJ2-1; maybe TRBD2 (5 bases). Trimming cost V 2 bases and J 5 bases, with 13 bases left between them. This CDR3 contains 15 residues. CDR1 is KGHSH, CDR2 LQKENI, per germline. The CDR3 region is CASSPELGHDNEQFF. CDR3 DNA sequence: TGTGCCAGCTCACCAGAACTAGGGCACGACAATGAGCAGTTCTTC.

This chain connects TRBV7-9 to TRBJ2-5; D unresolved. V was pared by 7 bases and J by 4 bases, with 4 bases between. From germline, CDR1 is SEHNR and CDR2 FQNEAQ (reference sequence). There are 10 residues in the CDR3. CDR3 sequence (DNA): TGTGCCAGCAACGGAGAGACCCAGTACTTC. Translation gives CASNGETQYF.

The chain combines TRBV6-5 with TRBJ1-1, with D unresolved. V was clipped by 6 bases and J by 5 bases, with 19 bases between them. This CDR3 has 15 amino acids. Germline CDR1 MNHEY, CDR2 SVGAGI. The CDR3 nucleotides read TGTGCCAGCAGCCTACAAGGAAAGCCGGGGACTGAAGCTTTCTTT. It is translated as CASSLQGKPGTEAFF.

This chain joins TRBV27 and TRBJ1-4; 7 positions match TRBD1. CDR1 and CDR2 from the germline V gene are MNHEY and SMNVEV (reference sequence). J was trimmed by 3 bases and V by 4 bases; bases with no gene match: 11. The CDR3 loop spans 17 amino acids. The CDR3 here is CASSSPIQGEANEKLFF. In nucleotides, the CDR3 is TGTGCCAGCAGTTCTCCGATCCAGGGGGAAGCTAATGAAAAACTGTTTTTT.

The chain links TRBV4-3 to TRBJ1-1, with no clear D. Trimming took 3 bases from V and 9 from J, leaving 11 bases between them. Germline V gene lookup returns CDR1 LGHNA and CDR2 YSLEER. The CDR3 is 12 amino acids. CDR3 DNA: TGCGCCAGCAGCCAGGATATCTTGAAAGCTTTCTTT. Residues: CASSQDILKAFF.